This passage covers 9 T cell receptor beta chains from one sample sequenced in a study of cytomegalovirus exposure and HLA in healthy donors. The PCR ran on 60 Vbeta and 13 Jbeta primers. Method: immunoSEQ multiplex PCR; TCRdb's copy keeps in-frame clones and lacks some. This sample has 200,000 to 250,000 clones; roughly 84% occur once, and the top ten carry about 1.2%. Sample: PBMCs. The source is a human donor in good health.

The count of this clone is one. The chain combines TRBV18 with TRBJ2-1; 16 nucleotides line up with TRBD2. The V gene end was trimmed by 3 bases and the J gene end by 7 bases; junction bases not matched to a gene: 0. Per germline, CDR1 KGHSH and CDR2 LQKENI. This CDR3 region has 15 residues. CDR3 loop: CASSPGLAGGNEQFF. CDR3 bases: TGTGCCAGCTCACCGGGACTAGCGGGAGGGAATGAGCAGTTCTTC.

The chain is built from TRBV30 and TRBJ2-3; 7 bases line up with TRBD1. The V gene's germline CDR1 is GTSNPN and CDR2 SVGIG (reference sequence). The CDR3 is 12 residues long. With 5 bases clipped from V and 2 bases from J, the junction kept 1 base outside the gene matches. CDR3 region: CAWDRATDTQYF. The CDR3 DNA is TGTGCCTGGGACAGGGCCACAGATACGCAGTATTTT.

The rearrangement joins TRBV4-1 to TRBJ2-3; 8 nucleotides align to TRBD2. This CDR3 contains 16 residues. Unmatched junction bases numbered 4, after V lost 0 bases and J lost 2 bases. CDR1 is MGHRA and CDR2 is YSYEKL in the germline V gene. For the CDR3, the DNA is TGCGCCAGCAGCCAAGATCGGGAGGGATTCACAGATACGCAGTATTTT. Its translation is CASSQDREGFTDTQYF.

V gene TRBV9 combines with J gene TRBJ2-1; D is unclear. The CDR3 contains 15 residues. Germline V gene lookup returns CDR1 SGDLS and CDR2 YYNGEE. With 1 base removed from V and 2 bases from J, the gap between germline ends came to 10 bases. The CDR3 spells CASSVYGSPYNEQFF. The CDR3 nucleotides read TGTGCCAGCAGCGTATATGGTAGCCCCTACAATGAGCAGTTCTTC.

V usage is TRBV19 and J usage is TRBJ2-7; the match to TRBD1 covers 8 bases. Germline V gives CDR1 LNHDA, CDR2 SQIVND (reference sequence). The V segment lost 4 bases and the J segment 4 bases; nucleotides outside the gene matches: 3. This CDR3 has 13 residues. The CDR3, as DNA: TGTGCCAGTAGTAAAGACAGGGGTTACGAGCAGTACTTC. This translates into CASSKDRGYEQYF.

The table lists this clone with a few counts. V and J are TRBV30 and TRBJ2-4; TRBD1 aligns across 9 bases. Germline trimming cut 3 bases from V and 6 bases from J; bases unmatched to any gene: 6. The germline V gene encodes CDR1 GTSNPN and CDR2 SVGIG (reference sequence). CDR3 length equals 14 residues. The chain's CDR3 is CAWRARDRANIQYF. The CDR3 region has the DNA TGTGCCTGGAGAGCTCGGGACAGGGCAAACATTCAGTACTTC.

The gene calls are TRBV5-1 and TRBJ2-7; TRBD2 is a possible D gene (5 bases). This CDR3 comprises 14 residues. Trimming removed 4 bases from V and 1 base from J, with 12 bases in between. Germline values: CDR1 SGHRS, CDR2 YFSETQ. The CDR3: CASSRSVSSYEQYF. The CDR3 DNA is TGCGCCAGCAGCCGTAGCGTGTCTTCCTACGAGCAGTACTTC.

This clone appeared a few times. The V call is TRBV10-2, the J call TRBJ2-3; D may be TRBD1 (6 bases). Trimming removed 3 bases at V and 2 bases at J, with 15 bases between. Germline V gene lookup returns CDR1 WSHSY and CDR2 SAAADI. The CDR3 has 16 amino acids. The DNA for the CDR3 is TGCGCCAGCAGTGAAGATCGGGACATGTACACAGATACGCAGTATTTT. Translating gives CASSEDRDMYTDTQYF.

CDR3 sequence: CASSKRTGTSLYGEQFF. CDR3 DNA: TGTGCCAGCAGCAAAAGAACCGGGACTAGCCTATACGGTGAGCAGTTCTTC. The rearrangement links TRBV9 to TRBJ2-1; 9 bases are shared with TRBD2. The CDR3 is 17 residues long. Germline CDR1 reads SGDLS; CDR2 reads YYNGEE. V dropped 4 bases and J dropped 9; count of bases not matched to a gene: 17.